This is a list of T cell receptor beta chains from one sample in a study of blood T cell repertoires in COVID-19. Here immunoSEQ multiplex PCR was the method, and the copy in TCRdb shows in-frame clones only, minus some. The table includes roughly 30,000 clones, approximately 86% detected once. Sequenced: peripheral blood. These receptors all stem from a man in his 60s with COVID-19, enrolled during active disease. Each CDR3 is given with its conserved first and last residue. Each record gives: V gene, J gene, clone size, D gene, CDR3 protein, CDR3 DNA. D genes are given only for firm matches. The size entry is marked missing in some rows and otherwise reads once, few, many or a size class.

V: TRBV19; J: TRBJ2-1; size: .; D: .; CDR3: CASSKQGTGNEQFF; DNA: TGTGCCAGTAGTAAACAGGGGACTGGCAATGAGCAGTTCTTC
V: TRBV7-2; J: TRBJ2-1; size: .; D: TRBD2; CDR3: CASSPGLGGYNEQFF; DNA: TGTGCCAGCAGCCCCGGACTAGGAGGCTACAATGAGCAGTTCTTC
V: TRBV6-5; J: TRBJ2-1; size: .; D: TRBD2; CDR3: CASSPSLAANNEQFF; DNA: TGTGCCAGCAGCCCCTCCCTAGCGGCCAACAATGAGCAGTTCTTC
V: TRBV11-1; J: TRBJ2-3; size: .; D: TRBD1; CDR3: CASSAGTGTDTQYF; DNA: TGTGCCAGCAGCGCAGGGACAGGCACAGATACGCAGTATTTT
V: TRBV11-2; J: TRBJ2-1; size: .; D: TRBD2; CDR3: CASSVRTSGSSYNEQFF; DNA: TGTGCCAGCAGCGTTCGGACTAGCGGGAGCTCCTACAATGAGCAGTTCTTC
V: TRBV11-1; J: TRBJ1-1; size: .; D: .; CDR3: CASSFHRADTEAFF; DNA: TGTGCCAGCAGCTTTCACAGGGCGGACACTGAAGCTTTCTTT
V: TRBV6-5; J: TRBJ2-7; size: few; D: TRBD1; CDR3: CASSYSGQDSYEQYF; DNA: TGTGCCAGCAGTTACTCGGGACAGGACTCCTACGAGCAGTACTTC
V: TRBV28; J: TRBJ1-1; size: .; D: .; CDR3: CASSRPDGTRETEAFF; DNA: TGTGCCAGCAGTAGACCCGACGGGACAAGGGAGACTGAAGCTTTCTTT
V: TRBV21-1; J: TRBJ2-7; size: once; D: .; CDR3: CASPTLAGTSGIGFEQYF; DNA: TGTGCCAGCCCAACCCTCGCCGGGACTAGCGGGATAGGATTCGAGCAGTACTTC
V: TRBV5-5; J: TRBJ1-4; size: .; D: .; CDR3: CASSLEWGGKLFF; DNA: TGTGCCAGCAGTCTAGAGTGGGGGGGTAAACTGTTTTTT
V: TRBV9; J: TRBJ1-1; size: .; D: .; CDR3: CASSVSGQTEAFF; DNA: TGTGCCAGCAGCGTCTCTGGACAGACTGAAGCTTTCTTT
V: TRBV5-1; J: TRBJ2-3; size: .; D: TRBD2; CDR3: CASSHALADPSTDTQYF; DNA: TGCGCCAGCAGCCACGCTCTAGCGGACCCTAGCACAGATACGCAGTATTTT
V: TRBV7-9; J: TRBJ2-5; size: .; D: TRBD1; CDR3: CASSLRPTGNEETQYF; DNA: TGTGCCAGCAGCTTACGGCCGACAGGGAACGAAGAGACCCAGTACTTC
V: TRBV29-1; J: TRBJ2-3; size: .; D: TRBD1; CDR3: CSVRQGASDTQYF; DNA: TGCAGCGTTCGACAGGGGGCTTCAGATACGCAGTATTTT
V: TRBV2; J: TRBJ1-5; size: .; D: TRBD1; CDR3: CASMLGGLGQPQHF; DNA: TGTGCCAGCATGCTAGGGGGCTTAGGCCAGCCCCAGCATTTT
V: TRBV6-1; J: TRBJ2-3; size: .; D: TRBD2; CDR3: CASSERSGSTDTQYF; DNA: TGTGCCAGCAGTGAGCGTAGCGGGAGTACAGATACGCAGTATTTT
V: TRBV20-1; J: TRBJ2-5; size: .; D: .; CDR3: CSASKREQETQYF; DNA: TGCAGTGCTAGTAAGAGGGAACAAGAGACCCAGTACTTC
V: TRBV30; J: TRBJ2-3; size: .; D: TRBD2; CDR3: CAWQAGDTQYF; DNA: TGTGCCTGGCAAGCGGGGGATACGCAGTATTTT
V: TRBV2; J: TRBJ2-5; size: .; D: .; CDR3: CASTGLLQETQYF; DNA: TGTGCCAGCACAGGGCTGCTACAAGAGACCCAGTACTTC
V: TRBV7-9; J: TRBJ2-5; size: .; D: TRBD2; CDR3: CASSLGLAEGETQYF; DNA: TGTGCCAGCAGCTTGGGCCTAGCGGAGGGAGAGACCCAGTACTTC
V: TRBV11-1; J: TRBJ2-5; size: .; D: .; CDR3: CASSAGQKETQYF; DNA: TGTGCCAGCAGCGCGGGACAGAAAGAGACCCAGTACTTC
V: TRBV5-4; J: TRBJ1-2; size: once; D: .; CDR3: CASSLPTGYLYGYTF; DNA: TGTGCCAGCAGCCTACCGACAGGCTACCTATATGGCTACACCTTC
V: TRBV28; J: TRBJ2-1; size: .; D: TRBD2; CDR3: CASSPPGGSGSGRGEQFF; DNA: TGTGCCAGCAGCCCTCCCGGCGGTAGCGGGAGTGGTAGGGGTGAGCAGTTCTTC
V: TRBV25-1; J: TRBJ1-5; size: .; D: .; CDR3: CASMGSNQPQHF; DNA: TGTGCCAGCATGGGCAGCAATCAGCCCCAGCATTTT
V: TRBV11-2; J: TRBJ2-1; size: .; D: TRBD1; CDR3: CASSLRAGGIDEQFF; DNA: TGTGCCAGCAGCTTAAGGGCAGGGGGAATCGATGAGCAGTTCTTC
V: TRBV5-1; J: TRBJ2-1; size: once; D: .; CDR3: CASSLGASYNEQFF; DNA: TGCGCCAGCAGCTTGGGGGCCTCCTACAATGAGCAGTTCTTC
V: TRBV20-1; J: TRBJ2-1; size: .; D: TRBD2; CDR3: CSASSGNEQFF; DNA: TGCAGTGCTAGTAGCGGGAATGAGCAGTTCTTC
V: TRBV7-9; J: TRBJ2-7; size: .; D: .; CDR3: CASSLPLAHEQYF; DNA: TGTGCCAGCAGCTTACCGCTAGCCCACGAGCAGTACTTC
V: TRBV18; J: TRBJ2-1; size: .; D: .; CDR3: CASSLLGASSYNEQFF; DNA: TGTGCCAGCTCACTCCTAGGGGCCAGCTCCTACAATGAGCAGTTCTTC
V: TRBV2; J: TRBJ2-7; size: .; D: .; CDR3: CASSESTPRSF; DNA: TGTGCCAGCAGTGAAAGTACCCCCAGAAGCTTC
V: TRBV4-2; J: TRBJ2-7; size: few; D: .; CDR3: CASSQGGSYEQYF; DNA: TGTGCCAGCAGCCAAGGGGGCAGCTACGAGCAGTACTTC
V: TRBV11-3; J: TRBJ2-1; size: .; D: .; CDR3: CASSPSPTSYNEQFF; DNA: TGTGCCAGCAGCCCATCCCCAACTAGTTACAATGAGCAGTTCTTC
V: TRBV4-2; J: TRBJ1-2; size: .; D: TRBD1; CDR3: CASSQDRRAGYTF; DNA: TGTGCCAGCAGCCAGGACAGGCGAGCTGGCTACACCTTC
V: TRBV4-3; J: TRBJ2-2; size: .; D: .; CDR3: CASSQGVVQADTGELFF; DNA: TGCGCCAGCAGCCAAGGTGTAGTACAGGCTGACACCGGGGAGCTGTTTTTT
V: TRBV19; J: TRBJ1-5; size: .; D: .; CDR3: CASSAYLNQPQHF; DNA: TGTGCCAGTAGTGCGTACCTTAATCAGCCCCAGCATTTT
V: TRBV28; J: TRBJ2-1; size: few; D: .; CDR3: CASSFAGAPVEQFF; DNA: TGTGCCAGCAGTTTTGCAGGGGCCCCCGTCGAGCAGTTCTTC
V: TRBV21-1; J: TRBJ1-2; size: once; D: .; CDR3: CASSTHATVNYGYTF; DNA: TGTGCCAGCAGCACGCATGCGACAGTTAACTATGGCTACACCTTC
V: TRBV5-1; J: TRBJ2-2; size: .; D: TRBD1; CDR3: CASSLTPDRVDTGELFF; DNA: TGCGCCAGCAGCTTGACCCCGGACAGGGTGGACACCGGGGAGCTGTTTTTT
V: TRBV30; J: TRBJ1-1; size: .; D: .; CDR3: CAWSKTKPGQRVTEAFF; DNA: TGTGCCTGGAGCAAGACCAAACCGGGACAACGGGTTACTGAAGCTTTCTTT
V: TRBV5-1; J: TRBJ1-2; size: .; D: TRBD1; CDR3: CASSPRSDRGYGYTF; DNA: TGCGCCAGCAGCCCAAGGTCCGACAGGGGCTACGGCTACACCTTC
V: TRBV2; J: TRBJ1-2; size: .; D: TRBD1; CDR3: CASRRGQGGFGYGYTF; DNA: TGTGCCAGCAGACGGGGACAGGGGGGGTTTGGCTATGGCTACACCTTC
V: TRBV29-1; J: TRBJ2-1; size: .; D: .; CDR3: CSVGAGRYNEQFF; DNA: TGCAGCGTTGGGGCAGGGCGATACAATGAGCAGTTCTTC
V: TRBV11-3; J: TRBJ2-3; size: .; D: .; CDR3: CASSTGSPSTDTQYF; DNA: TGTGCCAGCAGCACAGGCTCTCCTAGCACAGATACGCAGTATTTT
V: TRBV28; J: TRBJ2-7; size: .; D: TRBD2; CDR3: CAISSGSISYEQYF; DNA: TGTGCCATCTCTAGCGGGTCCATCTCCTACGAGCAGTACTTC
V: TRBV28; J: TRBJ1-1; size: .; D: .; CDR3: CASTLENTEAFF; DNA: TGTGCCAGCACGCTAGAGAACACTGAAGCTTTCTTT
V: TRBV5-1; J: TRBJ2-7; size: .; D: .; CDR3: CASSAGSSYEQYF; DNA: TGCGCCAGCAGTGCCGGGAGCTCCTACGAGCAGTACTTC
V: TRBV5-4; J: TRBJ2-1; size: .; D: TRBD2; CDR3: CAVAGSGRNSYNEQFF; DNA: TGTGCCGTAGCGGGTAGCGGGAGAAATTCGTACAATGAGCAGTTCTTC
V: TRBV18; J: TRBJ2-3; size: .; D: .; CDR3: CASSPGWAEHTDTQYF; DNA: TGTGCCAGCTCCCCGGGATGGGCGGAACACACAGATACGCAGTATTTT
V: TRBV27; J: TRBJ1-1; size: .; D: .; CDR3: CASSLRRVRTTEAFF; DNA: TGTGCCAGCAGTTTGCGGCGGGTCCGGACCACTGAAGCTTTCTTT